Listed below are T cell receptor beta chains from one sample, sequenced in a study of blood T cell repertoires in COVID-19. Profiled with immunoSEQ multiplex PCR; TCRdb holds only in-frame clones, not every one. The sample includes about 47,000 clones, 84% seen only once; the top ten take around 1.4%. Sequencing was done on a sample of peripheral blood. The receptors stem from a man in his fifties with acute or convalescent COVID-19. CDR3s include the opening cysteine and the closing phenylalanine or tryptophan. Fields, in order: clone size, J gene, V gene, D gene, CDR3 protein, CDR3 DNA. D genes are given only for firm matches. A row's size may be missing; if present it is once, few, many or a size class.

NA,TRBJ2-3,TRBV7-6,TRBD1,CASSPPGGTGSTDTQYF,TGTGCCAGCAGCCCCCCTGGCGGGACAGGGAGTACAGATACGCAGTATTTT
NA,TRBJ2-7,TRBV6-2/TRBV6-3,TRBD1,CASSYLTGTGTNSYEQYF,TGTGCCAGCAGTTACCTTACCGGGACAGGGACCAACTCCTACGAGCAGTACTTC
NA,TRBJ2-3,TRBV30,TRBD1,CAWSPGQLVYTDTQYF,TGTGCCTGGAGTCCGGGACAGCTTGTTTACACAGATACGCAGTATTTT
NA,TRBJ2-7,TRBV7-2,TRBD2,CASSLGGGSSYEQYF,TGTGCCAGCAGCTTAGGGGGCGGGAGCTCCTACGAGCAGTACTTC
NA,TRBJ2-1,TRBV2,TRBD1,CASSRDRGYNEQFF,TGTGCCAGCAGCCGGGACAGGGGCTACAATGAGCAGTTCTTC
NA,TRBJ2-5,TRBV18,NA,CASSTYRVPLETQYF,TGTGCCAGCTCAACCTACAGGGTCCCCTTGGAGACCCAGTACTTC
NA,TRBJ2-5,TRBV20-1,TRBD1,CSASTGEETQYF,TGCAGTGCTAGTACAGGGGAAGAGACCCAGTACTTC
NA,TRBJ1-2,TRBV7-9,TRBD1,CASSPWTGGGYTF,TGTGCCAGCAGCCCGTGGACAGGCGGGGGCTACACCTTC
NA,TRBJ1-5,TRBV7-2,TRBD1,CASSPRTGGNQPQHF,TGTGCCAGCAGCCCTCGGACAGGGGGAAATCAGCCCCAGCATTTT
few,TRBJ1-1,TRBV7-8,NA,CASTLGAPGLDTEAFF,TGTGCCAGCACCTTAGGGGCTCCGGGGTTGGACACTGAAGCTTTCTTT
NA,TRBJ1-2,TRBV19,NA,CASSSRTATYGYTF,TGTGCCAGTAGTTCACGGACAGCCACTTATGGCTACACCTTC
NA,TRBJ2-7,TRBV28,NA,CASTQGGADEQYF,TGTGCCAGCACTCAAGGGGGAGCGGACGAGCAGTACTTC
NA,TRBJ2-7,TRBV6-2/TRBV6-3,TRBD1,CASSFSGTGREQYF,TGTGCCAGCAGTTTCTCCGGGACAGGGAGAGAGCAGTACTTC
NA,TRBJ2-7,TRBV6-2/TRBV6-3,TRBD2,CASSGSGSLRYEQYF,TGTGCCAGCAGCGGTAGCGGGAGCCTAAGGTACGAGCAGTACTTC
NA,TRBJ1-2,TRBV5-1,TRBD1,CASSFIDRGYDGYTF,TGCGCCAGCAGCTTCATTGACAGGGGTTATGATGGCTACACCTTC
NA,TRBJ2-5,TRBV5-6,NA,CASSLGQTQETQYF,TGTGCCAGCAGCTTGGGACAGACTCAAGAGACCCAGTACTTC
few,TRBJ2-5,TRBV3-1/TRBV3-2,TRBD1,CASSPGTGLETQYF,TGTGCCAGCAGCCCGGGGACAGGGTTGGAGACCCAGTACTTC
NA,TRBJ2-1,TRBV9,TRBD2,CASSMRTSGSNEQFF,TGTGCCAGCAGCATGAGGACTAGCGGGAGCAATGAGCAGTTCTTC
few,TRBJ1-4,TRBV7-9,NA,CASSFTPEEKLFF,TGTGCCAGCAGCTTTACGCCTGAGGAAAAACTGTTTTTT
once,TRBJ2-1,TRBV27,TRBD2,CASRPAAGAAEQFF,TGTGCCAGCAGGCCCGCAGCGGGAGCGGCTGAGCAGTTCTTC
NA,TRBJ2-7,TRBV28,NA,CASRGRQGLSYEQYF,TGTGCCAGCAGGGGGCGGCAGGGGCTCTCCTACGAGCAGTACTTC
NA,TRBJ1-6,TRBV5-6,NA,CASSLVLGSSYNSPLHF,TGTGCCAGCAGCTTGGTCCTGGGGAGCTCCTATAATTCACCCCTCCACTTT
NA,TRBJ2-7,TRBV13,NA,CASAQEGGVYEQYF,TGTGCCAGCGCCCAGGAGGGGGGGGTCTACGAGCAGTACTTC
NA,TRBJ2-7,TRBV18,TRBD1,CASSPQRQGTYEQYF,TGTGCCAGCTCACCACAACGACAGGGGACCTACGAGCAGTACTTC
NA,TRBJ2-5,TRBV5-1,TRBD2,CASSFGLAGGGETQYF,TGCGCCAGCAGCTTCGGACTAGCGGGAGGCGGAGAGACCCAGTACTTC
NA,TRBJ1-6,TRBV2,NA,CASSRTVNSPLHF,TGTGCCAGCAGCCGGACAGTGAATTCACCCCTCCACTTT
NA,TRBJ2-5,TRBV7-2,NA,CASSFGGQRETQYF,TGTGCCAGCAGCTTCGGCGGTCAGAGAGAGACCCAGTACTTC
NA,TRBJ1-4,TRBV11-2,NA,CASSLGTGRGEKLFF,TGTGCCAGCAGCTTAGGTACCGGGAGAGGGGAAAAACTGTTTTTT
NA,TRBJ2-1,TRBV28,NA,CASRRDSYNEQFF,TGTGCCAGCAGGAGGGACTCCTACAATGAGCAGTTCTTC
NA,TRBJ1-5,TRBV2,NA,CASKERLSNQPQHF,TGTGCCAGCAAAGAGAGACTGAGCAATCAGCCCCAGCATTTT
NA,TRBJ1-2,TRBV6-5,TRBD1,CASTDRRTGPYGYTF,TGTGCCAGCACCGACCGACGGACAGGGCCCTATGGCTACACCTTC
NA,TRBJ2-4,TRBV4-2,TRBD1,CASSIRQGDGDIQYF,TGTGCCAGCAGTATTCGTCAGGGGGATGGCGACATTCAGTACTTC
NA,TRBJ1-4,TRBV7-9,TRBD1,CASSLGGQIEKLFF,TGTGCCAGCAGCTTAGGGGGACAGATTGAAAAACTGTTTTTT
NA,TRBJ2-7,TRBV29-1,NA,CSVAGTGGEQYF,TGCAGCGTTGCCGGGACTGGCGGAGAGCAGTACTTC
few,TRBJ2-3,TRBV6-6,NA,CASSSRGPIDTQYF,TGTGCCAGCAGTTCCCGGGGTCCGATAGATACGCAGTATTTT
NA,TRBJ2-5,TRBV5-1,NA,CASSGWRRGPFGTQYF,TGCGCCAGCAGCGGTTGGCGGCGGGGCCCCTTTGGGACCCAGTACTTC
NA,TRBJ2-7,TRBV2,TRBD1,CASRDSVRGEQYF,TGTGCCAGCCGGGACAGCGTCCGGGGAGAGCAGTACTTC
NA,TRBJ1-4,TRBV2,TRBD1,CASGGQGDEKLFF,TGTGCCAGCGGGGGACAGGGGGATGAAAAACTGTTTTTT
few,TRBJ1-2,TRBV6-1,TRBD1,CASSEALGGQGYTF,TGTGCCAGCAGTGAAGCGCTTGGGGGACAGGGCTACACCTTC
NA,TRBJ2-1,TRBV2,NA,CASSERTTNEQFF,TGTGCCAGCAGTGAACGGACTACCAATGAGCAGTTCTTC
NA,TRBJ1-2,TRBV10-3,TRBD1,CATSRRFGGQENNYGYTF,TGTGCCACCAGTAGAAGGTTCGGCGGACAGGAGAATAACTATGGCTACACCTTC
NA,TRBJ2-5,TRBV29-1,TRBD2,CSVALLAGRETQYF,TGCAGCGTTGCCTTACTAGCGGGGCGGGAGACCCAGTACTTC
NA,TRBJ1-2,TRBV28,NA,CASSYSRGYTF,TGTGCCAGCAGCTACTCGAGAGGCTACACCTTC
NA,TRBJ2-1,TRBV10-3,TRBD2,CAISDPKRGGNEQFF,TGTGCCATCAGTGACCCGAAGCGGGGGGGGAATGAGCAGTTCTTC
NA,TRBJ2-2,TRBV10-3,NA,CAIGLSTGELFF,TGTGCCATCGGACTGAGCACCGGGGAGCTGTTTTTT
NA,TRBJ1-1,TRBV7-9,NA,CASTTTSGNTEAFF,TGTGCCAGCACCACCACCTCAGGGAACACTGAAGCTTTCTTT
NA,TRBJ2-3,TRBV6-2/TRBV6-3,NA,CASSGTRDTQYF,TGTGCCAGCAGTGGGACTCGGGATACGCAGTATTTT
NA,TRBJ1-5,TRBV6-5,NA,CASSYTAAQPQHF,TGTGCCAGCAGTTACACGGCGGCCCAGCCCCAGCATTTT